This T cell receptor (beta chain) was sequenced during a study of blood T cell repertoires in COVID-19. Looking at the study overall: Collection of acute and convalescent COVID-19 samples took place in the United States, Italy and Spain. PBMCs, B-cell-depleted T cells, or T cells were the source of the cDNA or gDNA that made up the material.

The germline gives CDR1 SGDLS, CDR2 YYNGEE. The junction had 4 bases not matched to a gene; V was cut back by 2 bases and J by 0 bases. The CDR3 sequence is 15 residues long. TCRdb keeps only in-frame clones here, not all; method: immunoSEQ multiplex PCR. The sample consists of about 140,000 clones, roughly 85% of them appearing once. This clone has more than one count but fewer than ten. Sample: peripheral blood. This rearrangement joins TRBV9 to TRBJ1-1, with 7 bases lining up with TRBD1. This clonotype was obtained from a man aged 50 to 60 with acute or convalescent COVID-19. In DNA, the CDR3 is TGTGCCAGCAGCGTCACAGGGGCAATGAACACTGAAGCTTTCTTT. Residues: CASSVTGAMNTEAFF.